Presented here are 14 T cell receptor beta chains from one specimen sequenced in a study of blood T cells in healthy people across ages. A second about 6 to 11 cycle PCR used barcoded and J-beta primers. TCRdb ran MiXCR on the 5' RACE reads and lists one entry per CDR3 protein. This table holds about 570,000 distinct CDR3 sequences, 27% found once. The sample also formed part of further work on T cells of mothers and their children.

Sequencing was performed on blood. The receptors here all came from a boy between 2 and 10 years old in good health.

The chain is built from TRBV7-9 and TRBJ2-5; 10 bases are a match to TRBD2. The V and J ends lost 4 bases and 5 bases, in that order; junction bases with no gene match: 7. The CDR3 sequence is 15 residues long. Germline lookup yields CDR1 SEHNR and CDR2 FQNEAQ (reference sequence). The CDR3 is CASSSASGGDETQYF. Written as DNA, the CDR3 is TGTGCCAGCAGCTCCGCTAGCGGGGGAGATGAGACCCAGTACTTC.

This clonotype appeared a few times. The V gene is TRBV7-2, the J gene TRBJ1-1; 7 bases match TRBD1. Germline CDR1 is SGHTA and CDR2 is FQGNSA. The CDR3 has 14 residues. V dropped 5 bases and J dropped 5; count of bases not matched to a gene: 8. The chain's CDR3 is CASSQDRDVTEAFF. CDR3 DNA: TGTGCCAGCAGCCAAGACAGGGATGTGACTGAAGCTTTCTTT.

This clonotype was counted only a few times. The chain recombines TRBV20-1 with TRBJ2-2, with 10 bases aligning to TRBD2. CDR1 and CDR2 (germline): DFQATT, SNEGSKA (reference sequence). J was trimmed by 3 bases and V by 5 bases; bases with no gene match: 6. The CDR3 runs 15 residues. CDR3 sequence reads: CSASHSGRHTGELFF. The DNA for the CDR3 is TGCAGTGCTTCTCATAGCGGGAGGCACACCGGGGAGCTGTTTTTT.

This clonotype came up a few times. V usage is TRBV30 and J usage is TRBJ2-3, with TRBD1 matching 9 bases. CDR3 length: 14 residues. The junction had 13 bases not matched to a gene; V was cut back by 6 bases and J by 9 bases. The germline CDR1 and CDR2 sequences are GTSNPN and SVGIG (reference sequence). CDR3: CACILGTGKGTQYF. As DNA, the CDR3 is TGTGCCTGCATCCTCGGGACAGGGAAGGGGACGCAGTATTTT. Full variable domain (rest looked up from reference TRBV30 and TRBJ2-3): SQTIHQWPATLVQPVGSPLSLECTVEGTSNPNLYWYRQAAGRGLQLLFYSVGIGQISSEVPQNLSASRPQDRQFILSSKKLLLSDSGFYLCACILGTGKGTQYFGPGTRLTVL.

CDR3 protein: CASSQDVRTAYGYTF. For the CDR3, the DNA is TGTGCCAGCAGCCAAGATGTTCGGACAGCTTATGGCTACACCTTC. The rearrangement uses TRBV14 and TRBJ1-2; D perhaps matches TRBD1 (6 bases). V was shortened by 0 bases and J by 5 bases, with 13 bases between the two germline ends. The CDR3 is 15 residues long. CDR1 and CDR2 (germline): SGHDN, FVKESK.

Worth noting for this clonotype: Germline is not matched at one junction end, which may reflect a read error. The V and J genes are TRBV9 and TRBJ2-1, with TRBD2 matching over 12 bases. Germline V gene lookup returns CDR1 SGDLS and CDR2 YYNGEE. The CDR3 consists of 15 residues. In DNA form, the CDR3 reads TGTGCCAGCAGTCTAGCGGGGGGGTATCGCAATGAGCAGTTGTTC. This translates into CASSLAGGYRNEQLF.

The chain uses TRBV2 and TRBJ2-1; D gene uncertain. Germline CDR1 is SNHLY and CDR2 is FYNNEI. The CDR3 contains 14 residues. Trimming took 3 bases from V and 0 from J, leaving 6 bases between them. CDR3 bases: TGTGCCAGCAGTGACGAGACCTCCTACAATGAGCAGTTCTTC. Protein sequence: CASSDETSYNEQFF.

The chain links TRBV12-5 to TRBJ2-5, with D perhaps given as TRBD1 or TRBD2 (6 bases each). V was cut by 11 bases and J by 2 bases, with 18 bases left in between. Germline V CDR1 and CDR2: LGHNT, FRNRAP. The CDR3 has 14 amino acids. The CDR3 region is CASAGQGRQETQYF. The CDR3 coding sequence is TGTGCTTCGGCGGGGCAGGGGAGGCAAGAGACCCAGTACTTC.

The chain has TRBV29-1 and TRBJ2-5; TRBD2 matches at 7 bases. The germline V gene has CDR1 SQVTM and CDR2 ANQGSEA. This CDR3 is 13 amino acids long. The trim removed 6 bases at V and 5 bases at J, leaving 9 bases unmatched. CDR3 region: CSVPAGEVETQYF. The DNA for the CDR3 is TGCAGCGTGCCCGCGGGAGAGGTTGAGACCCAGTACTTC.

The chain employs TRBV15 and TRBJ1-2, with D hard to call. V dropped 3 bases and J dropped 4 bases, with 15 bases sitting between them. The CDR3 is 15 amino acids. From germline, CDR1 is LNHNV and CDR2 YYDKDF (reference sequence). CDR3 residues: CATSSLPSNLYGYTF. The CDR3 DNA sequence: TGTGCCACCAGCAGTTTACCCAGCAACCTCTATGGCTACACCTTC.

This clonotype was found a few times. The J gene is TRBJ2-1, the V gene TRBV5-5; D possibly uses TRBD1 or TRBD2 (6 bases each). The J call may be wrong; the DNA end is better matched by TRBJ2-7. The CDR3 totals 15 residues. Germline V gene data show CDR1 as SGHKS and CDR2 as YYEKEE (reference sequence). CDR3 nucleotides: TGTGCCAGCAGCTTGGCGGAGGGACAAGTCTACGAGCAGTACTTC. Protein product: CASSLAEGQVYEQYF.

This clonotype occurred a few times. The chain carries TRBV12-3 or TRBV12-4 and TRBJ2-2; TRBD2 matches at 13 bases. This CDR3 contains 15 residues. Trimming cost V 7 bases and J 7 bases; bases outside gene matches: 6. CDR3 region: CASTLLAGGVGELFF. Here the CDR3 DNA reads TGTGCCAGCACCCTACTAGCGGGAGGGGTCGGGGAGCTGTTTTTT.

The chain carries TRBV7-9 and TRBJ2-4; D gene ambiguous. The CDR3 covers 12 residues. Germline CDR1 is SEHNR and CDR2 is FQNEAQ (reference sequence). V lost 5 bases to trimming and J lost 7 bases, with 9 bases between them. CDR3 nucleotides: TGTGCCAGCAGCCCCACTGGGAACATTCAGTACTTC. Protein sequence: CASSPTGNIQYF.

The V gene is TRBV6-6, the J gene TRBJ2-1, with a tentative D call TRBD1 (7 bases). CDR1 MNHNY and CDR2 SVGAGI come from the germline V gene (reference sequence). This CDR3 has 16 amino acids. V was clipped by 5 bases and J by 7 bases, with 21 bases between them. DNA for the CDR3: TGTGCCAGCAGTCCTACCCGCGGGACAGCAAATAATGAGCAGTTCTTC. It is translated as CASSPTRGTANNEQFF.